This TCR beta chain was found in a study of vaccination and CD4 T cells after COVID-19. Study-wide results and caveats: Convalescent patients had a median roughly 86% of post-vaccine SARS-CoV-2-reactive clones that were detected only after vaccination, not before it.

The Oncomine TCR Beta short-read assay was what sequenced the DNA obtained from cultured CD4+ T cells. TCRdb used MiXCR to reprocess the PCR reads, holding one entry per CDR3 protein. Of more than 9,000 distinct CDR3 sequences in the sample, more than 40% are singletons; the top ten hold roughly 14%. Described treatment: roughly ten-day PBMC culture with coronavirus spike peptide pools or control peptides (ViraFEST assay). The authors replaced half the medium with fresh IL-2 medium on days 3 and 7. The germline CDR1 and CDR2 sequences are SGHTA and FQGNSA. After removal of 5 bases from V and 4 bases from J, the junction contained 7 bases not matched to a gene. The CDR3 totals 15 residues. Comment on this clonotype: Antigen: not known.

The sequencing input was CD4+ T cells from blood, cultured in vitro. The chain combines TRBV7-2 with TRBJ2-5, with 10 bases aligning to TRBD2. This sequence was found in a human donor who had recovered from COVID-19. The CDR3 DNA is TGTGCCAGCAGCCTCCCCGGGACTAGCGCAGAGACCCAGTACTTC. It is translated as CASSLPGTSAETQYF.